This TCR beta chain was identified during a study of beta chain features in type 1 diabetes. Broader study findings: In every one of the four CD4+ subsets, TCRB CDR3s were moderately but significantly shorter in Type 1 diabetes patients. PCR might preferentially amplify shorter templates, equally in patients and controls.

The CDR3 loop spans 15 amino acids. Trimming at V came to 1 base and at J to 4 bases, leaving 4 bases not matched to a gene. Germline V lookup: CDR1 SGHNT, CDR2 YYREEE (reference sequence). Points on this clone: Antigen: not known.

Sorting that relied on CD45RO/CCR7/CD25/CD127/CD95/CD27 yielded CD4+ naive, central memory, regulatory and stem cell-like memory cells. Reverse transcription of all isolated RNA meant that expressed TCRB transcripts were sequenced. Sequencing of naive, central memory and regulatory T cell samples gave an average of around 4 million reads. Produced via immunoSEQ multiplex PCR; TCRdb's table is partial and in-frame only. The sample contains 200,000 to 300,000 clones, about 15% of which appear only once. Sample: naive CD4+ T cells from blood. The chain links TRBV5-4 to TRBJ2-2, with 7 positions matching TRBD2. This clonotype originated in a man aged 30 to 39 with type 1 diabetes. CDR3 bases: TGTGCCAGCAGCTTGCGGGCTAGCGGCACCGGGGAGCTGTTTTTT. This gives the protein CASSLRASGTGELFF.